This TCR beta chain was retrieved from a study of cytomegalovirus exposure and HLA in healthy donors. Vbeta (60) and Jbeta (13) primers were used in the PCR. Sequencing was performed with immunoSEQ multiplex PCR; in TCRdb, only in-frame clones are kept and a portion is missing. The sample lists 75,000 to 90,000 clones, 70% to 75% occurring once. The sample comprised PBMCs. This receptor was identified in a man aged 60 to 75 in good health and CMV-seronegative.

CDR3 in DNA: TGTGCCAGCAGTGAAAGGGACAGGGCTAGCAATCAGCCCCAGCATTTT. Translating it yields CASSERDRASNQPQHF. The chain carries TRBV2 and TRBJ1-5; 9 bases are a match to TRBD1. Trimming at V came to 2 bases and at J to 0 bases, leaving 2 bases not matched to a gene. The CDR3 is 16 amino acids. Germline values: CDR1 SNHLY, CDR2 FYNNEI. The full variable domain, in which reference TRBV2 and TRBJ1-5 provide the parts outside the CDR3, is EPEVTQTPSHQVTQMGQEVILRCVPISNHLYFYWYRQILGQKVEFLVSFYNNEISEKSEIFDDQFSVERPDGSNFTLKIRSTKLEDSAMYFCASSERDRASNQPQHFGDGTRLSIL.